The 24 T cell receptor beta chains given below trace back to one sample, sequenced in a study of shared clonotypes between healthy human individuals. Some clones are missing from TCRdb's copy, which holds only in-frame ones; the method was immunoSEQ multiplex PCR. The table has roughly 2.5 million clones, approximately 90% seen once. The sequenced material came from naive CD4+ T cells sorted from blood. Subset in this sample: CD45RA+ positively selected. These receptors all stem from a man between 18 and 35 years old in good health.

The V call is TRBV6-1, the J call TRBJ1-3; 7 bases fit TRBD1. CDR1 MNHNS and CDR2 SASEGT come from the germline V gene. The CDR3 extends over 15 amino acids. Unmatched junction bases numbered 9, after V lost 10 bases and J lost 0 bases. This chain's CDR3 is CATIPRDSSGNTIYF. The CDR3 region has the DNA TGTGCCACCATTCCCCGGGACAGCTCTGGAAACACCATATATTTT.

The gene calls are TRBV5-1 and TRBJ1-1; tentative D call: TRBD1 (6 bases). This CDR3 comprises 18 residues. CDR1 is SGHRS, CDR2 YFSETQ, per germline. Deletions cut 5 bases from V and 0 bases from J, with 23 bases between. The CDR3: CASRTYTGSKEVNTEAFF. In nucleotides, the CDR3 is TGCGCCAGCAGAACTTATACAGGGAGTAAAGAAGTGAACACTGAAGCTTTCTTT.

This clone has a single count. The chain combines TRBV7-2 with TRBJ2-7; 10 bases match TRBD1. The ends lost 4 bases at V and 7 bases at J; junction bases unmatched: 10. Germline V gene sequence: CDR1 SGHTA, CDR2 FQGNSA. This CDR3 region has 15 residues. The CDR3 protein is CASSSGQGRTWEQYF. The CDR3 region has the DNA TGTGCCAGCAGCTCGGGACAGGGGAGGACGTGGGAGCAGTACTTC.

The V gene is TRBV19, the J gene TRBJ1-6; 7 bases fit TRBD1. V lost 4 bases, J lost 9 bases, and 6 bases stayed unmatched. The length of the CDR3 is 14 residues. Germline CDR1 LNHDA, CDR2 SQIVND (reference sequence). CDR3 coding DNA: TGTGCCAGTAGTACGAACAGGGGTAGTTCACCCCTCCACTTT. The encoded protein is CASSTNRGSSPLHF. The full variable domain, with the rest looked up from reference TRBV19 and TRBJ1-6, is DGGITQSPKYLFRKEGQNVTLSCEQNLNHDAMYWYRQDPGQGLRLIYYSQIVNDFQKGDIAEGYSVSREKKESFPLTVTSAQKNPTAFYLCASSTNRGSSPLHFGNGTRLTVT.

The gene calls are TRBV1 and TRBJ2-7. TRBV1 is a recognized pseudogene. The CDR3 has 18 residues. The CDR3, as DNA: TGCACCAGCAGCCAAGATTCCCATTGCAGGAGTGGGGCCTACGAGCAGTACTTC. Translation: CTSSQDSHCRSGAYEQYF.

In regard to this clone: Other nucleotide sequences from this sample produce the same CDR3. The chain links TRBV2 to TRBJ1-1; D unresolved. V was shortened by 6 bases and J by 2 bases, with 10 bases between the two germline ends. The germline CDR1 and CDR2 sequences are SNHLY and FYNNEI. The CDR3 runs 13 residues. The CDR3 protein is CASRRTANTEAFF. CDR3 bases: TGTGCCAGCAGGAGGACGGCTAACACTGAAGCTTTCTTT.

This clone has a single count. The CDR3 nucleotides read TGTGCCAGCAGTCCGGATCAGGGGCGGCTCTATGGCTACACCTTC. The encoded protein is CASSPDQGRLYGYTF. The V and J genes are TRBV28 and TRBJ1-2, with a weak D call TRBD1 (6 bases). This CDR3 has 15 amino acids. Germline V gene lookup returns CDR1 MDHEN and CDR2 SYDVKM. V was clipped by 5 bases and J by 4 bases, with 17 bases between them.

The chain combines TRBV18 with TRBJ2-1; TRBD1 agrees at 10 bases. CDR1 is KGHSH and CDR2 is LQKENI in the germline V gene. The CDR3 sequence is 16 residues long. V lost 1 base to trimming and J lost 5 bases; unmatched junction nucleotides: 5. This chain's CDR3 is CASSPQTGGPHNEQFF. DNA for the CDR3: TGTGCCAGCTCACCACAGACAGGGGGCCCCCACAATGAGCAGTTCTTC.

The V and J genes are TRBV7-9 and TRBJ1-1; D is perhaps TRBD1 (6 bases). CDR1 and CDR2 from the germline V gene are SEHNR and FQNEAQ (reference sequence). This CDR3 is 13 amino acids long. V lost 1 base and J 6 bases, leaving 9 bases between the germline ends. DNA for the CDR3: TGTGCCAGCAGCTTAGAACAGGGATCTGAAGCTTTCTTT. This encodes CASSLEQGSEAFF.

The rearrangement links TRBV5-1 to TRBJ2-7; 7 bases match TRBD2. In germline, CDR1 is SGHRS, CDR2 YFSETQ. The CDR3 is 14 amino acids. Trimming at V came to 4 bases and at J to 4 bases, leaving 8 bases not matched to a gene. The CDR3 sequence is CASSGEGNPYEQYF. CDR3 DNA: TGCGCCAGCAGCGGGGAGGGGAACCCTTACGAGCAGTACTTC.

This chain links TRBV9 with TRBJ2-3; 10 bases are shared with TRBD2. Germline CDR1 and CDR2: SGDLS and YYNGEE. V was clipped by 0 bases and J by 5 bases; unmatched bases: 6. The CDR3 spans 16 residues. As DNA, the CDR3 is TGTGCCAGCAGCGTAGCTCAGCGGGAGGGCCAAGATACGCAGTATTTT. This translates into CASSVAQREGQDTQYF.

The rearrangement joins TRBV5-1 to TRBJ2-7, with a weak D call TRBD2 (6 bases). CDR3 length equals 13 residues. Trimming removed 4 bases at V and 1 base at J, with 9 bases between. Germline CDR1 reads SGHRS; CDR2 reads YFSETQ. The CDR3 loop is CASSGGVSYEQYF. CDR3 nucleotides: TGCGCCAGCAGCGGCGGGGTTTCCTACGAGCAGTACTTC.

The chain carries TRBV9 and TRBJ2-1; possible D gene TRBD1, 5 bases. Trimming took 3 bases from V and 9 from J, leaving 13 bases between them. Germline values: CDR1 SGDLS, CDR2 YYNGEE. The CDR3 has 13 amino acids. The CDR3 region has the DNA TGTGCCAGCAGCGCGGACATTAAGGGTGAGCAGTTCTTC. Encoded protein: CASSADIKGEQFF.

The chain has TRBV27 and TRBJ2-7; D gene unclear. V lost 7 bases and J lost 1, with 11 bases in between. From germline, CDR1 is MNHEY and CDR2 SMNVEV (reference sequence). This CDR3 is built from 13 residues. CDR3 region: CASKAGVSYEQYF. Here the CDR3 DNA reads TGTGCCAGCAAGGCAGGCGTATCCTACGAGCAGTACTTC.

This chain uses TRBV5-1 with TRBJ1-1; 7 nucleotides line up with TRBD1. The junction had 3 bases not matched to a gene; V was cut back by 3 bases and J by 1 base. The CDR3 totals 14 residues. Germline CDR1 SGHRS, CDR2 YFSETQ. The CDR3 reads CASSWGTANTEAFF. The DNA for the CDR3 is TGCGCCAGCAGCTGGGGGACAGCGAACACTGAAGCTTTCTTT. The complete variable domain, with remaining parts taken from reference TRBV5-1 and TRBJ1-1, reads KAGVTQTPRYLIKTRGQQVTLSCSPISGHRSVSWYQQTPGQGLQFLFEYFSETQRNKGNFPGRFSGRQFSNSRSEMNVSTLELGDSALYLCASSWGTANTEAFFGQGTRLTVV.

This chain links TRBV2 with TRBJ2-3, with D possibly matching TRBD2 (6 bases). Germline V gives CDR1 SNHLY, CDR2 FYNNEI. The ends were cut back, 8 bases at V and 0 bases at J, with 12 bases in the middle. The CDR3 has 14 amino acids. In nucleotides, the CDR3 is TGTGCCAGCGGGGACTGGGGTAGCACAGATACGCAGTATTTT. Encoded protein: CASGDWGSTDTQYF.

This clone was counted once. This chain connects TRBV10-3 to TRBJ2-1; D is possibly TRBD1 or TRBD2 (5 bases each). Trimming took 4 bases from V and 7 from J, leaving 11 bases between them. The CDR3 has 13 amino acids. From germline, CDR1 is ENHRY and CDR2 SYGVKD. As DNA, the CDR3 is TGTGCCATCAGTGGGGGGATAGGGAATGAGCAGTTCTTC. Amino acids: CAISGGIGNEQFF.

The chain recombines TRBV4-2 with TRBJ2-7; unclear D gene. Between the trimmed V and J ends, which lost 3 bases and 4 bases, there was a span of 7 bases. The germline CDR1 and CDR2 sequences are LGHNA and YNFKEQ. The CDR3 extends over 12 amino acids. CDR3 sequence reads: CASSQAVYEQYF. The CDR3, as DNA: TGTGCCAGCAGCCAGGCGGTATACGAGCAGTACTTC.

This chain connects TRBV7-9 to TRBJ2-2, with D perhaps TRBD2 (7 bases). The CDR3 runs to 15 residues. The germline V gene has CDR1 SEHNR and CDR2 FQNEAQ (reference sequence). V was shortened by 4 bases and J by 4 bases, with 13 bases between the two germline ends. The CDR3 here is CASSSRGLSTGELFF. The CDR3 DNA reads TGTGCCAGCAGCTCGCGGGGGCTGAGCACCGGGGAGCTGTTTTTT.

The chain uses TRBV5-5 and TRBJ1-3; maybe TRBD1 (5 bases). The CDR3 covers 16 residues. The germline V and J ends were trimmed by 4 bases and 4 bases, with 18 bases remaining between them. Germline V gene data show CDR1 as SGHKS and CDR2 as YYEKEE (reference sequence). The CDR3 region is CASSPHLTAKGNTIYF. DNA of the CDR3: TGTGCCAGCAGCCCCCACCTGACAGCGAAAGGAAACACCATATATTTT.

V and J are TRBV7-2 and TRBJ2-2; tentative D call: TRBD2 (5 bases). Germline V gives CDR1 SGHTA, CDR2 FQGNSA. The V end was cut by 6 bases, the J end by 4 bases, with 18 bases between. The CDR3 is 16 residues long. The CDR3, as DNA: TGTGCCAGCAGGTTGGGGTGGGCCGAGGGCACCGGGGAGCTGTTTTTT. Amino acid sequence: CASRLGWAEGTGELFF.

This clone was counted a single time. This chain connects TRBV27 to TRBJ1-6; tentative D call: TRBD1 (5 bases). The CDR3 has 16 residues. Germline V gene sequence: CDR1 MNHEY, CDR2 SMNVEV (reference sequence). Trimming shortened V by 3 bases and J by 8 bases, and 17 bases separated the two germline ends. CDR3 in amino acids: CASSLVGSAGYSPLHF. CDR3 nucleotides: TGTGCCAGCAGTTTGGTCGGTTCGGCAGGGTATTCACCCCTCCACTTT.

V and J are TRBV7-2 and TRBJ1-1, with a weak D call TRBD1 (5 bases). This CDR3 is 13 amino acids long. Germline V gene data show CDR1 as SGHTA and CDR2 as FQGNSA. Trimming left V 3 bases short and J 3 bases short, with 8 bases between. This CDR3 is CASSFMGDTEAFF. CDR3 bases: TGTGCCAGCAGCTTTATGGGGGACACTGAAGCTTTCTTT.

V gene TRBV6-6 combines with J gene TRBJ1-4, with D perhaps TRBD1 (6 bases). The germline V gene encodes CDR1 MNHNY and CDR2 SVGAGI (reference sequence). The ends were cut back, 0 bases at V and 6 bases at J, with 11 bases in the middle. This CDR3 has 15 residues. The CDR3 loop reads CASSYSGGAYEKLFF. The DNA for the CDR3 is TGTGCCAGCAGTTACTCGGGGGGGGCGTATGAAAAACTGTTTTTT.